These 6 T cell receptor beta chains were all obtained from the same sample, sequenced in a study of Ad26.COV2.S vaccination and SARS-CoV-2 variants. Treatment reported: some 20 received Ad26.COV2.S at low or high dose, single or two shots; about five received placebo; per-sample allocation not given. Repertoires come from day 63 after the first vaccine or placebo injection. The repertoire was sequenced with immunoSEQ multiplex PCR; TCRdb's copy has only in-frame clones and lacks some. The table has more than 250,000 clones, more than 75% seen once. The material sequenced was peripheral blood, taken in a trial of Ad26.COV2.S vaccine versus placebo. These receptors all come from a person aged 18-60 years who received the Ad26.COV2.S COVID-19 vaccine or a placebo.

The gene calls are TRBV25-1 and TRBJ2-2; D ambiguous. CDR3 length: 12 residues. Per germline, CDR1 MGHDK and CDR2 SYGVNS. The V and J ends lost 4 bases and 4 bases respectively, with 4 bases between them. CDR3 sequence: CASSVGTGELFF. The CDR3 DNA is TGTGCCAGCAGTGTCGGCACCGGGGAGCTGTTTTTT.

The table lists this clone with a few counts. V gene TRBV7-8 combines with J gene TRBJ1-4; D gene ambiguous. Germline V gene sequence: CDR1 SGHVS, CDR2 FQNEAQ. The CDR3 is made up of 14 amino acids. Trimming took 7 bases from V and 8 from J, leaving 17 bases between them. The CDR3 region is CASTLTSASEKLFF. CDR3 nucleotide sequence: TGTGCCAGCACCCTGACTTCGGCGTCCGAAAAACTGTTTTTT.

The V gene is TRBV19, the J gene TRBJ1-1, with D perhaps TRBD1 (6 bases). CDR3 size: 14 residues. Trimming stripped 3 bases from V and 2 bases from J, with 10 bases between. Germline V gene data show CDR1 as LNHDA and CDR2 as SQIVND (reference sequence). CDR3 DNA: TGTGCCAGTAGTATGGGGGGGCGTAACACTGAAGCTTTCTTT. This sequence encodes CASSMGGRNTEAFF.

This rearrangement joins TRBV2 to TRBJ1-2; 8 bases line up with TRBD1. J was trimmed by 6 bases and V by 4 bases; bases with no gene match: 10. Germline loops: CDR1 SNHLY, CDR2 FYNNEI. The CDR3 runs 15 residues. The CDR3 DNA reads as TGTGCCAGCAGTGTCAACAGGGGGTTCATGAATGGCTACACCTTC. The encoded protein is CASSVNRGFMNGYTF.

The chain combines TRBV7-2 with TRBJ1-3, with unresolved D. The CDR3 spans 16 residues. The V end lost 2 bases, the J end lost 1 base, and 12 bases lay between the germline ends. CDR1 is SGHTA, CDR2 FQGNSA, per germline. The CDR3 is CASSLQPVRSGNTIYF. The CDR3 DNA sequence: TGTGCCAGCAGCTTACAGCCTGTCCGTTCTGGAAACACCATATATTTT.

This chain links TRBV30 with TRBJ1-3; perhaps TRBD1 as D (5 bases). V lost 3 bases, J lost 4 bases, and 16 bases lay in between. The CDR3 contains 15 residues. Per the germline V gene, CDR1 is GTSNPN and CDR2 is SVGIG (reference sequence). CDR3 coding DNA: TGTGCCTGGAGCGACAGAGGGTTAATCGGAAACACCATATATTTT. Its translation: CAWSDRGLIGNTIYF. Full variable domain (remainder filled in from reference TRBV30 and TRBJ1-3): SQTIHQWPATLVQPVGSPLSLECTVEGTSNPNLYWYRQAAGRGLQLLFYSVGIGQISSEVPQNLSASRPQDRQFILSSKKLLLSDSGFYLCAWSDRGLIGNTIYFGEGSWLTVV.